The rows below give T cell receptor beta chains drawn from one sample of a study of metastatic and nonmetastatic thyroid tumors. MiXCR was used by TCRdb to re-call the PCR reads. Altogether fewer than 55,000 clones are present, roughly 15% being singletons, with the ten largest covering 22%. The sequenced sample consisted of blood. The source is a female donor with papillary thyroid cancer or a benign thyroid nodule (not recorded which). Some clones in this sample may be carry-over from other donors' samples. Each CDR3 is given with its conserved first and last residue. D genes are given only for firm matches. Only some rows state a clone size, as once, few, many or a class for expanded clones.

TRBV11-2,TRBD1,TRBJ1-3,many,TGTGCCAGCAGCTTAGGACAGGGGGATTCTGGAAACACCATATATTTT,CASSLGQGDSGNTIYF
TRBV20-1,.,TRBJ2-3,once,TGCAGTGCTAGAGATCTGTCTGTTAATCCAGATACGCAGTATTTT,CSARDLSVNPDTQYF
TRBV6-1,.,TRBJ1-1,many,TGTGCCAGCAGTGAAGCCCGGGCCACTGAAGCTTTCTTT,CASSEARATEAFF
TRBV6-5,.,TRBJ1-2,hyperexpanded,TGTGCCAGCAGTTACTACAGAACAGGAAACTATGGCTACACCTTC,CASSYYRTGNYGYTF
TRBV28,.,TRBJ1-5,.,TGTGCCAGCAGTTCAACCAATCAGCCCCAGCATTTT,CASSSTNQPQHF
TRBV12-3/TRBV12-4,TRBD2,TRBJ2-7,many,TGTGCCAGCAGTTATGGGCGGGGGGTAGGGCACTTC,CASSYGRGVGHF
TRBV27,TRBD1,TRBJ2-1,many,TGTGCCAGCAGTTTAGATACAGGGGGCTGGGGCAATGAGCAGTTCTTC,CASSLDTGGWGNEQFF
TRBV7-9,.,TRBJ2-2,.,TGTGCCAGCAAACCAGGGGCAGCGAACACCTGGGAGCTGTTTTTT,CASKPGAANTWELFF
TRBV4-2,TRBD1,TRBJ2-5,many,TGTGCCAGCAGCCAAGACTATGGGACAGGGGGGACCCAGTACTTC,CASSQDYGTGGTQYF
TRBV4-1,.,TRBJ2-1,.,TGCGCCAGCAGCCTACGGTCCTCAGGACTCGAGAACAATGAGCAGTTCTTC,CASSLRSSGLENNEQFF
TRBV14,TRBD1,TRBJ2-7,many,TGTGCCAGCAGCCACAGACAGGGCAGCTACGAGCAGTACTTC,CASSHRQGSYEQYF
TRBV12-3/TRBV12-4,.,TRBJ1-1,.,TGTGCCAGCAGTTTTCCCCTAGACACCCTGAACACTGAAGCTTTCTTT,CASSFPLDTLNTEAFF
TRBV6-2/TRBV6-3,TRBD1,TRBJ2-2,many,TGTGCCAGCACCAAGGACAGGGGATTATACACCGGGGAGCTGTTTTTT,CASTKDRGLYTGELFF
TRBV6-2/TRBV6-3,.,TRBJ2-2,few,TGTGCCAGCAGTTACATGGACACCGGGCCGGCGAACACCGGGGAGCTGTTTTTT,CASSYMDTGPANTGELFF
TRBV5-1,.,TRBJ1-1,.,TGCGCCAGCAGCGAGGACAAGATGAACACTGAAGCTTTCTTT,CASSEDKMNTEAFF
TRBV28,.,TRBJ1-1,many,TGTGCCAGCAGTTCGGCACAGAACACTGAAGCTTTCTTT,CASSSAQNTEAFF
TRBV7-9,TRBD1,TRBJ1-3,many,TGTGCCAGCAGCCAACACAGGGGGCGCGCAGGAAACACCATATATTTT,CASSQHRGRAGNTIYF
TRBV6-1,.,TRBJ2-5,few,TGTGCCAGCAGTGAAGCTGGGCAGTTAGAGACCCAGTACTTC,CASSEAGQLETQYF
TRBV5-1,.,TRBJ1-2,many,TGCGCCAGCGGCACAGGGATTTATGGCTACACCTTC,CASGTGIYGYTF
TRBV2,.,TRBJ1-2,many,TGTGCCAGCAGTAATGGCTACACCTTC,CASSNGYTF
TRBV18,.,TRBJ2-5,many,TGTGCCAGCTCACCAACCGAGCGAGTATTCGTTGAGACCCAGTACTTC,CASSPTERVFVETQYF
TRBV28,TRBD1,TRBJ1-2,many,TGTGCCAGCAGTATACGGGACAGCCTCCGCTTC,CASSIRDSLRF
TRBV29-1,.,TRBJ1-2,many,TGCAGCGTTGACACGCTCCAGGTGGGGGACCTTAACTATGGCTACACCTTC,CSVDTLQVGDLNYGYTF
TRBV18,TRBD1,TRBJ1-1,.,TGTGCCAGCTCACCGCGTGACAGGGACACTGAAGCTTTCTTT,CASSPRDRDTEAFF
TRBV11-1,TRBD2,TRBJ2-2,.,TGTGCCAGCAGCTTACTGGGACTAGCCGAAAGTAGCGGGGAGCTGTTTTTT,CASSLLGLAESSGELFF
TRBV7-2,.,TRBJ2-3,many,TGTGCCAGCAGCTTAGTGGTGAATACGCAGTATTTT,CASSLVVNTQYF
TRBV6-2/TRBV6-3,.,TRBJ2-7,medium-sized,TGTGCCAGCAGTTACCTCCGGGGAACCAACTCCTACGAGCAGTACTTC,CASSYLRGTNSYEQYF
TRBV7-2,TRBD2,TRBJ2-7,many,TGTGCCAGCACCGCTAGCGGGCCCTACGAGCAGTACTTC,CASTASGPYEQYF
TRBV6-9,.,TRBJ2-2,.,TGTGCCAGCGGAAATTCGATCGGGGACGGGGAGCTGTTTTTT,CASGNSIGDGELFF
TRBV19,.,TRBJ1-2,many,TGTGCCAGTACAGGGGACTATGGCTACACCTTC,CASTGDYGYTF
TRBV7-9,.,TRBJ2-7,many,TGTGCCAGCAGCTGGGGGGGACAGTCGTACGAGCAGTACTTC,CASSWGGQSYEQYF
TRBV12-3/TRBV12-4,.,TRBJ2-7,many,TGTGCCAGCAGTCGGGGACCTATGGGGAGGCACGAGCAGTACTTC,CASSRGPMGRHEQYF
TRBV20-1,TRBD1,TRBJ1-2,.,TGCAGTGCTATTTTGGAGACAGGGGCGCAGGATAACTATGGCTACACCTTC,CSAILETGAQDNYGYTF
TRBV28,TRBD1,TRBJ1-2,few,TGTGCCAGCACCCTAGGGACAGGCTATGGCTACACCTTC,CASTLGTGYGYTF
TRBV19,.,TRBJ1-2,many,TGTGCCAGTAGTGCCTTGGACCCTCCGGGCTACACCTTC,CASSALDPPGYTF
TRBV19,TRBD1,TRBJ1-1,.,TGTGCCAGTAGGGGAGGACAGGGGGGGAACACTGAAGCTTTCTTT,CASRGGQGGNTEAFF
TRBV28,.,TRBJ2-7,few,TGTGCCAGCAGTCTCCTGGACAGTGGGTACGAGCAGTACTTC,CASSLLDSGYEQYF
TRBV24-1,TRBD1,TRBJ1-2,.,TGTGCCACCAGTGCCTTCTACAGGGGTGGCTACACCTTC,CATSAFYRGGYTF
TRBV12-3/TRBV12-4,.,TRBJ1-5,.,TGTGCCTCACGGGGAGGTCAGGTCAATCAGCCCCATCATTTT,CASRGGQVNQPHHF
TRBV15,.,TRBJ2-3,.,TGTGCCACCAGCAGAGAATCGCGCACAGATACGCAGTATTTT,CATSRESRTDTQYF
TRBV28,.,TRBJ1-2,.,TGTGCCAGCGTTAGCGGAGGACCGTCCAACTATTGCTACACCTTC,CASVSGGPSNYCYTF
TRBV20-1,TRBD1,TRBJ1-6,many,TGCAGTGCCCGGGACAGGGGAGATAATTCACCCCTCCACTTT,CSARDRGDNSPLHF
TRBV5-1,.,TRBJ2-5,many,TGCGCCAGCAGCTTGAATTTGCGGAAAGAGACCCAGTACTTC,CASSLNLRKETQYF
TRBV20-1,TRBD2,TRBJ2-5,many,TGCAGTGCTAGATCGCCCCCGGGACTAGCGGGAACGGGGGAGACCCAGTACTTC,CSARSPPGLAGTGETQYF
TRBV27,TRBD1,TRBJ2-2,many,TGTGCCAGCAGTTCGGACAGGGTTCGTCTGCGGACCGGGGAGCTGTTTTTT,CASSSDRVRLRTGELFF
TRBV27,.,TRBJ2-7,medium-sized,TGTGCCAGCAGAGACAGGCGGCACGAGCAGTACTTC,CASRDRRHEQYF
TRBV20-1,.,TRBJ2-2,.,TGCAGTGCTAGAGTTACGGGGGTAGACACCGGGGAGCTGTTTTTT,CSARVTGVDTGELFF